This record concerns one T cell receptor beta chain sequence. The antigen is undetermined. This entry belongs to a study of PD-L1 blockade in urothelial cancer. The wider study: Treatment start was followed by blood analysis at 3 weeks (second dose) and again at 6 weeks. Per blood sample, T cells had a median of roughly 150,000. Study-level results: Tumor-associated TCR clones expanded more in blood at 3 weeks in patients with durable benefit.

Sequenced by immunoSEQ multiplex PCR; TCRdb stores in-frame clones only, minus some. The data hold about 76,000 clones, with about 85% observed a single time. V shed 4 bases and J shed 6 bases, with 12 bases lying between them. CDR1 is SGHDT, CDR2 YYEEEE, per germline. The CDR3 sequence is 13 residues long. This sample comprised PBMCs, obtained around atezolizumab (anti-PD-L1) treatment. This chain joins TRBV5-6 and TRBJ2-3, with D tentatively TRBD1 (6 bases). The TCR sequence derives from a man aged 65 to 85 with urothelial cancer. CDR3 bases: TGTGCCAGCAGCCTCGACCAGGGGGATACGCAGTATTTT. Translation gives CASSLDQGDTQYF.